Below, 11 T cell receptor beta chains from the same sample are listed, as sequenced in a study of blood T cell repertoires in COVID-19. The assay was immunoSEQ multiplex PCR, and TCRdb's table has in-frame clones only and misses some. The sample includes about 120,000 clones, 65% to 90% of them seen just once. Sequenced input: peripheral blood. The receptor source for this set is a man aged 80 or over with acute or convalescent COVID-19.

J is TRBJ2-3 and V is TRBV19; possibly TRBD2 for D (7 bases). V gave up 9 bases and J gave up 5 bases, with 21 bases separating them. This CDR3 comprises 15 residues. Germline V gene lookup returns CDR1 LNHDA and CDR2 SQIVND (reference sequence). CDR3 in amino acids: CASQGGGLAEDTQYF. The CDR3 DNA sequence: TGTGCCAGCCAAGGGGGGGGGCTAGCGGAAGATACGCAGTATTTT.

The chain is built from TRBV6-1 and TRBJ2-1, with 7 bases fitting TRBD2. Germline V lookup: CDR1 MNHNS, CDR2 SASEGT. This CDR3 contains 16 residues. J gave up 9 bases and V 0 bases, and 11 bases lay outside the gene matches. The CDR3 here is CASSEARVGGWSEQFF. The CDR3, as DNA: TGTGCCAGCAGTGAAGCGCGGGTGGGAGGGTGGAGTGAGCAGTTCTTC.

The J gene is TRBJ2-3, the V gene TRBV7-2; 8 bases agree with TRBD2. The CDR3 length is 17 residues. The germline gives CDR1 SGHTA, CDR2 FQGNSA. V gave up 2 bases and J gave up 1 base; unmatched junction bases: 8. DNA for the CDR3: TGTGCCAGCAGCTTACGAGCGGGAGATTCAGGCACAGATACGCAGTATTTT. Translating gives CASSLRAGDSGTDTQYF.

Here the CDR3 DNA reads TGTGCCAGCAGCAACAGCCTCGCCTCTGGAAACACCATATATTTT. Protein: CASSNSLASGNTIYF. V usage is TRBV7-2 and J usage is TRBJ1-3, with D unresolved. The germline V gene encodes CDR1 SGHTA and CDR2 FQGNSA. V shed 5 bases and J shed 0 bases, with 11 bases lying between them. This CDR3 has 15 amino acids.

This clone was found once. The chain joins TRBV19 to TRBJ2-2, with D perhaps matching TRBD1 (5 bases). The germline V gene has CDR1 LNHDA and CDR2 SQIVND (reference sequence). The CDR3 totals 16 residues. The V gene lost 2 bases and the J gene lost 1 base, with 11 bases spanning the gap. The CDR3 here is CASSIQGPRNTGELFF. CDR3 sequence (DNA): TGTGCCAGTAGTATACAGGGTCCACGGAACACCGGGGAGCTGTTTTTT.

The CDR3 spells CASSSGTGPKVGYTF. In DNA form, the CDR3 reads TGCGCCAGCAGCTCGGGGACAGGCCCTAAGGTTGGCTACACCTTC. J is TRBJ1-2 and V is TRBV5-1, with 8 bases fitting TRBD1. The germline CDR1 and CDR2 sequences are SGHRS and YFSETQ. There are 15 residues in the CDR3. V lost 3 bases and J lost 7; bases outside the gene matches: 11.

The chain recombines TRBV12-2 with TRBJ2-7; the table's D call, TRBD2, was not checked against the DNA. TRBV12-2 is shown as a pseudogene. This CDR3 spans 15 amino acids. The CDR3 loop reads CASRSPGGGPYEQYF. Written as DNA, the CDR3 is TGTGCAAGTCGCTCGCCGGGCGGGGGCCCCTACGAGCAGTACTTC.

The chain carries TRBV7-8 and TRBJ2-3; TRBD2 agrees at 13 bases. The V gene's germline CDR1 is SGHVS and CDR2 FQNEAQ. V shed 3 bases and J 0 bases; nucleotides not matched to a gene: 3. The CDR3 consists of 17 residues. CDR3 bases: TGTGCCAGCAGCTTGGGGACTAGCGGGGTGAGCACAGATACGCAGTATTTT. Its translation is CASSLGTSGVSTDTQYF.

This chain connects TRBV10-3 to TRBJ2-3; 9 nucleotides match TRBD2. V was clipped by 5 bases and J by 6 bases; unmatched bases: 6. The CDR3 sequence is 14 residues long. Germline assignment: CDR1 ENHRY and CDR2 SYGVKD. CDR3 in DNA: TGTGCCATCAGTCCTAGCGGGGAATCGGATACGCAGTATTTT. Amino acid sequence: CAISPSGESDTQYF.

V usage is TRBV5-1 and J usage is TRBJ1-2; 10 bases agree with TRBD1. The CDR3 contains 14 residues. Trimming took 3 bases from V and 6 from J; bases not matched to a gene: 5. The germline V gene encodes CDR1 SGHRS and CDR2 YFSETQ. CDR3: CASSSGQGSDGYTF. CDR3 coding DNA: TGCGCCAGCAGCTCGGGACAGGGGTCGGATGGCTACACCTTC. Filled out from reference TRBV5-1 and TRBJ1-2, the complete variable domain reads KAGVTQTPRYLIKTRGQQVTLSCSPISGHRSVSWYQQTPGQGLQFLFEYFSETQRNKGNFPGRFSGRQFSNSRSEMNVSTLELGDSALYLCASSSGQGSDGYTFGSGTRLTVV.

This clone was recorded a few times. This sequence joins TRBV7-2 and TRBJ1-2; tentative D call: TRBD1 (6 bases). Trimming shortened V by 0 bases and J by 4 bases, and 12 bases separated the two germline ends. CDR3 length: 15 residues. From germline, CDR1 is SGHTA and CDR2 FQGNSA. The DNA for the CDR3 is TGTGCCAGCAGCTTAGCTCACAGGGCCAGCTATGGCTACACCTTC. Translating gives CASSLAHRASYGYTF.